A selection of T cell receptor beta chains follows, all from one sample in a study of CD8 T cells in Susac syndrome. TCRdb used MiXCR to reprocess the immunoSEQ multiplex PCR reads, holding one entry per CDR3 protein. The table lists fewer than 90,000 distinct CDR3 sequences, over 85% of them singletons, with 0.4% to 0.55% in the top ten. The sample taken for sequencing was CD8+ T cells from PBMCs. These receptors all stem from a human donor with Susac syndrome. Both conserved end residues are part of each CDR3. D genes are given only for firm matches.

D	J	V	CDR3
.	TRBJ2-7	TRBV12-3/TRBV12-4	CASSKGEDEQYF
TRBD1	TRBJ2-3	TRBV29-1	CSVDRGEDTQYF
TRBD2	TRBJ2-5	TRBV7-9	CASSSGTSGLYQETQYF
.	TRBJ1-3	TRBV11-2	CASRLGGNTIYF
.	TRBJ2-1	TRBV24-1	CATSANNEQFF
.	TRBJ1-1	TRBV11-2	CASSLTYPGVTEAFF
TRBD2	TRBJ2-7	TRBV11-2	CASSLRPSGPSTYEQYF
TRBD1	TRBJ2-5	TRBV2	CASSEERQGEETQYF
.	TRBJ1-1	TRBV6-2/TRBV6-3	CASSGPTEAFF
.	TRBJ2-1	TRBV29-1	CSVEDGGAYYNEQFF
.	TRBJ1-1	TRBV30	CAWIQGTEAFF
TRBD2	TRBJ2-1	TRBV27	CASSLGLVNEQFF
TRBD1	TRBJ2-1	TRBV27	CASSYDRGVYNEQFF
.	TRBJ1-1	TRBV12-3/TRBV12-4	CASSPGNRETAFF
.	TRBJ2-3	TRBV5-5	CASSLGRGLTDTQYF